This T cell receptor beta chain was retrieved from a study of OX40 agonist ivuxolimab in advanced cancers. Repertoires were generated with immunoSEQ multiplex PCR, while TCRdb's copy carries only in-frame clones and drops some. The data contain around 58,000 clones, roughly 84% of them singletons. V was shortened by 5 bases and J by 0 bases, with 11 bases between the two germline ends. CDR3 length: 15 amino acids. The V gene's germline CDR1 is MRHNA and CDR2 SNTAGT. The sample here was CD4+ or CD8+ T cells sorted from blood, taken in a trial of the OX40 agonist ivuxolimab. This clonotype originated in an adult with an advanced solid tumor such as melanoma, head and neck, liver or kidney cancer. The chain combines TRBV6-4 with TRBJ1-3; tentatively, D is TRBD1 (6 bases). CDR3 nucleotide sequence: TGTGCCAGCAGTTCACAGGGATACTCTGGAAACACCATATATTTT. Protein: CASSSQGYSGNTIYF.